This is a list of T cell receptor beta chains from one sample in a study of cytomegalovirus exposure and HLA in healthy donors. Produced via immunoSEQ multiplex PCR; TCRdb's table is partial and in-frame only. The sample yields 50,000 to 65,000 clones, about 95% seen once. The sample comprised PBMCs. Source of these receptors: a woman aged 18-30 years in good health and CMV-seropositive. CDR3s include the opening cysteine and the closing phenylalanine or tryptophan. Fields, in order: clone size, D gene, J gene, V gene, CDR3 DNA, CDR3 protein. The D gene is left open where the match is weak. Some rows mark clone size as missing; the rest say once, few, many or name a class of expanded clone.

. TRBD2 TRBJ2-1 TRBV28 TGTGCCAGCAGTTTAGCGGGAGGGGCCCCGTACAATGAGCAGTTCTTC CASSLAGGAPYNEQFF
. TRBD1 TRBJ1-3 TRBV28 TGTGCCAGCAGTCTCTCCGGGACAGGGGTTCACTCTGGAAACACCATATATTTT CASSLSGTGVHSGNTIYF
. . TRBJ1-2 TRBV6-5 TGTGCCAGCAGCGGGGGCTATGGCTACACCTTC CASSGGYGYTF
. . TRBJ1-2 TRBV30 TGTGCCTGGGTAGACGTGTCAGGGGATGGCTACACCTTC CAWVDVSGDGYTF
once TRBD2 TRBJ2-7 TRBV27 TGTGCCAGCAGTTTATTTACCGGGGGGGCCTACGAGCAGTACTTC CASSLFTGGAYEQYF
. . TRBJ2-1 TRBV9 TGTGCCAGCAGCGCCGGCTCCTACAATGAGCAGTTCTTC CASSAGSYNEQFF
. TRBD2 TRBJ2-5 TRBV5-4 TGTGCCAGCAGCTTAAGCGGGGGCCCGGAGACCCAGTACTTC CASSLSGGPETQYF
. . TRBJ1-1 TRBV7-8 TGTGCCAGCAGCTTAAGCTGGCCCGGGAAGTTCTCTGAAGCTTTCTTT CASSLSWPGKFSEAFF
. . TRBJ2-7 TRBV7-9 TGTGCCAGCAGCGTACAGGGCCCAACATCCTACGAGCAGTACTTC CASSVQGPTSYEQYF
once TRBD1 TRBJ1-2 TRBV6-6 TGTGCCAGCAGGACAAGGACAGGAGGAAACTATGGCTACACCTTC CASRTRTGGNYGYTF
. TRBD1 TRBJ1-2 TRBV19 TGTGCCAGCGAGGGACAGGGAACGGGTGGCTACACCTTC CASEGQGTGGYTF
. TRBD1 TRBJ2-3 TRBV6-1 TGTGCCAGCACCTTAGGGACAGGGGTAACAGATACGCAGTATTTT CASTLGTGVTDTQYF
once TRBD2 TRBJ2-3 TRBV9 TGTCGGTCCGCGGGAGTTAAAGGCACAGATACGCAGTATTTT CRSAGVKGTDTQYF
. . TRBJ1-6 TRBV2 TGTGCCAGCACCCCTTTGAGCTCCTATAATTCACCCCTCCACTTT CASTPLSSYNSPLHF
once . TRBJ1-1 TRBV27 TGTGCCAGCAGTTTAGGGGACGGGGGAAGCGGAGCTTTCTTT CASSLGDGGSGAFF
. . TRBJ1-6 TRBV5-1 TGCGCCAGCAGCTTCGATAATTCACCCCTCCACTTT CASSFDNSPLHF
. TRBD2 TRBJ2-1 TRBV19 TGTGCCAGTAGTATTTTGCGGGGGTCCTACAATGAGCAGTTCTTC CASSILRGSYNEQFF
. . TRBJ2-7 TRBV28 TGTGCCAGCAGTACGCGGACAATAACCTACGAGCAGTACTTC CASSTRTITYEQYF
. . TRBJ2-7 TRBV5-1 TGCGCCAGCAGCTCCGGACTCTTATACGAGCAGTACTTC CASSSGLLYEQYF
. . TRBJ2-2 TRBV5-4 TGTGCCAGCAGCTTGGAGGGGGGGGCCGCCGGGGAGCTGTTTTTT CASSLEGGAAGELFF
. . TRBJ1-5 TRBV30 TGTGCCTGGAGTGTAAGGAGCGGGAGCAATCAGCCCCAGCATTTT CAWSVRSGSNQPQHF